This TCR beta chain was retrieved from a study of T cell repertoires in aging, cancer and after chemotherapy. Rearranged V-D-J TRB sequences were amplified with a mixed TRB-A/B primer pool. TCRdb re-derived calls from the multiplex PCR reads in MiXCR, one entry per CDR3 protein. The data hold roughly 10,000 distinct CDR3 sequences, with 30% to 40% observed a single time. This clonotype was detected a few times. With 6 bases clipped from V and 0 bases from J, the junction kept 5 bases outside the gene matches. Germline V gives CDR1 MNHNS, CDR2 SASEGT. CDR3 size: 15 residues. The template was genomic DNA from peripheral blood, not RNA.

The chain joins TRBV6-1 to TRBJ2-3, with 8 positions matching TRBD1. This clonotype was sampled from a human donor in good health. The sequencing input was blood. The CDR3 is CASRMDRASTDTQYF. The CDR3, as DNA: TGTGCCAGCAGAATGGACAGGGCGAGCACAGATACGCAGTATTTT.